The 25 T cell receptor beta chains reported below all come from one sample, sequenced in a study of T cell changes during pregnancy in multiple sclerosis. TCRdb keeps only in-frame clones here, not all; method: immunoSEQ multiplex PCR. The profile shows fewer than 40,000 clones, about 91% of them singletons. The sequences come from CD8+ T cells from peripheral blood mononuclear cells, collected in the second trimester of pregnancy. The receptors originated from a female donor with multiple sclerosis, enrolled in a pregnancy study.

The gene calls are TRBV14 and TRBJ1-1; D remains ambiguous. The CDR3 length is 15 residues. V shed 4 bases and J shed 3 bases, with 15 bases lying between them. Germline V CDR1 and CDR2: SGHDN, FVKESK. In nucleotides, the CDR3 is TGTGCCAGCAGCCCACCGGGCCAGCGGTACACTGAAGCTTTCTTT. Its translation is CASSPPGQRYTEAFF.

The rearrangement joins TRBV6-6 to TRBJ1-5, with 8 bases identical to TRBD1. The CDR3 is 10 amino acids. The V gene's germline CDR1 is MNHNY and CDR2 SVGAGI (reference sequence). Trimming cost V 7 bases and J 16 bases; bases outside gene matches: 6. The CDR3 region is CASIDRGEHF. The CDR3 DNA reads TGTGCCAGCATCGACAGGGGTGAACATTTT.

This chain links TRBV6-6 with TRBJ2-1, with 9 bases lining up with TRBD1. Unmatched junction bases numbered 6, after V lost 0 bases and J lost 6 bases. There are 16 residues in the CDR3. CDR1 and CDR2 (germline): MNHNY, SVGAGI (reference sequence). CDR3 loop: CASSYSRGQGLNEQFF. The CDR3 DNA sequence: TGTGCCAGCAGTTACTCGAGGGGACAGGGACTCAATGAGCAGTTCTTC.

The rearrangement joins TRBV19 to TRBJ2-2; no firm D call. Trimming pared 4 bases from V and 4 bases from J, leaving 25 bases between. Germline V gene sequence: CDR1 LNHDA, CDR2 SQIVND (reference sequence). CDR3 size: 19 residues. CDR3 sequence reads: CASSSEFQGGSRSTGELFF. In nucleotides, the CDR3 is TGTGCCAGTAGTAGTGAGTTCCAAGGCGGCTCGCGTAGCACCGGGGAGCTGTTTTTT.

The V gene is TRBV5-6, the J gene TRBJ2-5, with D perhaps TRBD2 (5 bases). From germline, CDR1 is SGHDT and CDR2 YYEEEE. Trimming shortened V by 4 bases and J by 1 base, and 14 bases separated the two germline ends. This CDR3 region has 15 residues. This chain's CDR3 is CASSPRPAGQETQYF. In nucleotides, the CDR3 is TGTGCCAGCAGCCCAAGACCCGCGGGCCAAGAGACCCAGTACTTC. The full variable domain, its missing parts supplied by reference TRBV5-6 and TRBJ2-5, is DAGVTQSPTHLIKTRGQQVTLRCSPKSGHDTVSWYQQALGQGPQFIFQYYEEEERQRGNFPDRFSGHQFPNYSSELNVNALLLGDSALYLCASSPRPAGQETQYFGPGTRLLVL.

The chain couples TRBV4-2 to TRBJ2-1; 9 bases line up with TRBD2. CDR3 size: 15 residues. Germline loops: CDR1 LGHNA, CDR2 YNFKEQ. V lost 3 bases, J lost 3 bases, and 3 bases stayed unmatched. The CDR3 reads CASSHSTSGYNEQFF. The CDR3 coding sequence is TGTGCCAGCAGCCACTCGACTAGCGGCTACAATGAGCAGTTCTTC.

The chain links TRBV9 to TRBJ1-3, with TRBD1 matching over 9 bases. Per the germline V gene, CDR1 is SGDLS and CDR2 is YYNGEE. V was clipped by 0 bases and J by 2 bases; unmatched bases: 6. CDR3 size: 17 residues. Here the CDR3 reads CASSVAGQGRAGNTIYF. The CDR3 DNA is TGTGCCAGCAGCGTAGCTGGACAGGGGAGAGCTGGAAACACCATATATTTT.

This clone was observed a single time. The CDR3 coding sequence is TGTGCCAGCAGCTTGGGGGGGAGGGGGAATGAGCAGTTCTTC. Translating it yields CASSLGGRGNEQFF. The rearrangement links TRBV5-6 to TRBJ2-1, with D perhaps matching TRBD2 (7 bases). Germline CDR1 reads SGHDT; CDR2 reads YYEEEE. The CDR3 covers 14 residues. Deletions cut 0 bases from V and 7 bases from J, with 11 bases between.

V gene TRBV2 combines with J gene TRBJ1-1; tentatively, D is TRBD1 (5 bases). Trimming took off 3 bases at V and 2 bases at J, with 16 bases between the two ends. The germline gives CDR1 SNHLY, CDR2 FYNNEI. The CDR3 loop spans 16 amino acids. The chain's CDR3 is CASSESGRGGNTEAFF. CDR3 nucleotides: TGTGCCAGCAGTGAGAGTGGCCGGGGGGGAAACACTGAAGCTTTCTTT.

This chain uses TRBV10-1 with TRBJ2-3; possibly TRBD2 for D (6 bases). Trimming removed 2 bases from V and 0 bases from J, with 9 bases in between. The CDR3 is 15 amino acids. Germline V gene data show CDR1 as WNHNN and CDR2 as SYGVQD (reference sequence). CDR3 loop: CASSEGSGSTDTQYF. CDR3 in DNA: TGCGCCAGCAGTGAGGGTAGCGGCAGCACAGATACGCAGTATTTT.

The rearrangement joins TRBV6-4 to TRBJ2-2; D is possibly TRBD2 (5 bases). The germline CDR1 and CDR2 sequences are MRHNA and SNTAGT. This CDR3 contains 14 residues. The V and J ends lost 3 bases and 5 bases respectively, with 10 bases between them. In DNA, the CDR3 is TGTGCCAGCAGTGAGAATAGCGATACCGGGGAGCTGTTTTTT. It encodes CASSENSDTGELFF.

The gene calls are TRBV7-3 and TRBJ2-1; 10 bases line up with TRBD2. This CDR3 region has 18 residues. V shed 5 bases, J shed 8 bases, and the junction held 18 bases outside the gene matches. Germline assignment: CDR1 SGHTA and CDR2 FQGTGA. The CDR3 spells CASSPLPEEREGPDEQFF. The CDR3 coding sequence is TGTGCCAGCAGCCCTTTACCGGAAGAGCGGGAGGGCCCGGATGAGCAGTTCTTC.

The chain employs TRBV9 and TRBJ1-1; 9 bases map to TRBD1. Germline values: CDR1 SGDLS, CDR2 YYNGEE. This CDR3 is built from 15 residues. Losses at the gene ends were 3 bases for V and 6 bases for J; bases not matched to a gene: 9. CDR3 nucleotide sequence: TGTGCCAGCAGCGAGGGAGACAGGGGGGTTTCTGAAGCTTTCTTT. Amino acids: CASSEGDRGVSEAFF. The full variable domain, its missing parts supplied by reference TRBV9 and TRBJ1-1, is DSGVTQTPKHLITATGQRVTLRCSPRSGDLSVYWYQQSLDQGLQFLIQYYNGEERAKGNILERFSAQQFPDLHSELNLSSLELGDSALYFCASSEGDRGVSEAFFGQGTRLTVV.

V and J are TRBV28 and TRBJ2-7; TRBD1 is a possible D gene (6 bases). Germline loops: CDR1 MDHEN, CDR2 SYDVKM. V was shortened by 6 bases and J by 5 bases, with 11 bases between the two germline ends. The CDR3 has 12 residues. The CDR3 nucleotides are TGTGCCAGCAGCGCAGGGGCTCACGAGCAGTACTTC. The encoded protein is CASSAGAHEQYF.

This CDR3 is CASNSGGGRPQETQYF. In DNA, the CDR3 is TGTGCCAGCAATTCCGGTGGCGGGAGGCCTCAAGAGACCCAGTACTTC. The rearrangement links TRBV7-9 to TRBJ2-5, with 8 bases identical to TRBD2. Germline assignment: CDR1 SEHNR and CDR2 FQNEAQ (reference sequence). CDR3 length: 16 residues. V lost 7 bases, J lost 2 bases, and 12 bases stayed unmatched.

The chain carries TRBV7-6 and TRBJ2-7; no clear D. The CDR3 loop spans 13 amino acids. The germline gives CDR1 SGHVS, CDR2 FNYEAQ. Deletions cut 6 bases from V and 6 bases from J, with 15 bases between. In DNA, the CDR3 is TGTGCCAGCAGGGGCAGGTCCTCCGGCGAGCAGTACTTC. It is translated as CASRGRSSGEQYF.

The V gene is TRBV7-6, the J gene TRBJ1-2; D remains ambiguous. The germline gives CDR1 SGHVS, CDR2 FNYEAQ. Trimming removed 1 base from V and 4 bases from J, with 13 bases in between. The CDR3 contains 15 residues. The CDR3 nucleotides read TGTGCCAGCAGCTTAGAGCGGTCTCTCACCTATGGCTACACCTTC. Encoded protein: CASSLERSLTYGYTF.

The CDR3 sequence is CASSPTDRVRGTGELFF. In nucleotides, the CDR3 is TGTGCCAGCAGCCCAACGGACAGGGTTAGAGGCACCGGGGAGCTGTTTTTT. The chain couples TRBV7-8 to TRBJ2-2, with 8 nucleotides matching TRBD1. Germline loops: CDR1 SGHVS, CDR2 FQNEAQ. The length of the CDR3 is 17 residues. V lost 5 bases, J lost 4 bases, and 12 bases stayed unmatched. Full variable domain (rest looked up from reference TRBV7-8 and TRBJ2-2): GAGVSQSPRYKVAKRGQDVALRCDPISGHVSLFWYQQALGQGPEFLTYFQNEAQLDKSGLPSDRFFAERPEGSVSTLKIQRTQQEDSAVYLCASSPTDRVRGTGELFFGEGSRLTVL.

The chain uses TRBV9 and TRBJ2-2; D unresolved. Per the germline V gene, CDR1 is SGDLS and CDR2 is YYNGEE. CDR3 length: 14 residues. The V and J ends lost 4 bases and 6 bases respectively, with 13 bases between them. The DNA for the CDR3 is TGTGCCAGCAGCCTCCAAGAGTCTCCCGGGGAGCTGTTTTTT. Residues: CASSLQESPGELFF. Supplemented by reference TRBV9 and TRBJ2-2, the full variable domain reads DSGVTQTPKHLITATGQRVTLRCSPRSGDLSVYWYQQSLDQGLQFLIQYYNGEERAKGNILERFSAQQFPDLHSELNLSSLELGDSALYFCASSLQESPGELFFGEGSRLTVL.

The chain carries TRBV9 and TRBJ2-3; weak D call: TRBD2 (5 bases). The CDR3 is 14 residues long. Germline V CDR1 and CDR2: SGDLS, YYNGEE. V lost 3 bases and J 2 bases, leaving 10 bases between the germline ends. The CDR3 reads CASSEKRSTDTQYF. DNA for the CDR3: TGTGCCAGCAGCGAAAAGCGGTCCACAGATACGCAGTATTTT. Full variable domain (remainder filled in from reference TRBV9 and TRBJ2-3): DSGVTQTPKHLITATGQRVTLRCSPRSGDLSVYWYQQSLDQGLQFLIQYYNGEERAKGNILERFSAQQFPDLHSELNLSSLELGDSALYFCASSEKRSTDTQYFGPGTRLTVL.

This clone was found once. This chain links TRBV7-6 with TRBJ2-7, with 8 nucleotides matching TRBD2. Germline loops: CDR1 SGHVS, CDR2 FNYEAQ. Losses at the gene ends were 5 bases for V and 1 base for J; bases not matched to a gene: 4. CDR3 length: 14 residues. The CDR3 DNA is TGTGCCAGCAGCCCGGGGGGGGCTTCCTACGAGCAGTACTTC. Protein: CASSPGGASYEQYF.

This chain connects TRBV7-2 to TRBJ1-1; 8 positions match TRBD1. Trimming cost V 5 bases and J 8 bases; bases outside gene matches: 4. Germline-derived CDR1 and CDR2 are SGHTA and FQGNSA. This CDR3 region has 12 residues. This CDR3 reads CASSLGDREAFF. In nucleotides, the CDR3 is TGTGCCAGCAGCCTGGGGGACAGGGAAGCTTTCTTT.

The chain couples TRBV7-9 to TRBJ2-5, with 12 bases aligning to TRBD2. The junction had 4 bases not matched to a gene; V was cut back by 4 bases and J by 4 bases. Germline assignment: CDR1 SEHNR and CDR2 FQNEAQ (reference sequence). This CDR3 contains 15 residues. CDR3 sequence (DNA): TGTGCCAGCAGCTCTAGCGGGGGGGCAGGAGAGACCCAGTACTTC. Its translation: CASSSSGGAGETQYF.

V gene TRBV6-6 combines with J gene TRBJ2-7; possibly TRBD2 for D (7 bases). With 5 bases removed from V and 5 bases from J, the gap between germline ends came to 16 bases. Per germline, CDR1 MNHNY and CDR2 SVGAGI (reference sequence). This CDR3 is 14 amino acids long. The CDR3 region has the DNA TGTGCCAGCAGTGATTCTGGGGGGGGCAACGAGCAGTACTTC. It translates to CASSDSGGGNEQYF.

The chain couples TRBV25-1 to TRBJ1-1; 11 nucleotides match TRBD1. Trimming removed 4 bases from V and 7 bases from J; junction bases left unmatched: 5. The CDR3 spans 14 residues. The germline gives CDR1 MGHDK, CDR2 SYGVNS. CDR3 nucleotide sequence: TGTGCCAGCAGTGGCCCCGGGACAGGGGGTGAAGCTTTCTTT. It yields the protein CASSGPGTGGEAFF.